What follows are 9 T cell receptor beta chains derived from one specimen sequenced in a study of regulatory T cells in long-lasting Graves disease. Documented time point: newly diagnosed GD, antithyroid drugs for less than 3 months. Making the TCR library involved RNA that had been extracted from PBMCs. Combining iRepertoire HTBI primers with Arm-PCR of CDR3 regions, the authors built TCR beta libraries. TCRdb re-called the multiplex PCR reads through MiXCR, storing one row per CDR3 protein. The profile shows 350,000 to 450,000 distinct CDR3 sequences, about 15% of them singletons. These same data were also listed under a study on T cells in Graves' hyperthyroidism and ophthalmopathy.

This specimen consisted of peripheral blood mononuclear cells (PBMCs), obtained at new diagnosis, from a patient treated with antithyroid drugs. Every receptor here comes from a woman aged 25 to 39 with Graves disease.

This clonotype was seen ten or more times. V and J are TRBV12-3 or TRBV12-4 and TRBJ1-6; D gene uncertain. Trimming pared 8 bases from V and 7 bases from J, leaving 12 bases between. This CDR3 has 13 amino acids. CDR3 protein: CASQLHGNSPLHF. The CDR3 DNA sequence: TGTGCCAGCCAGCTCCATGGAAATTCACCCCTCCACTTT.

Points on this clonotype: This may be a read error: a much more frequent sequence differs by one nucleotide. Written as DNA, the CDR3 is TGTGCCAGCACCAGGACTAGCGGGAACTACGAGCAGTACTTC. Translated: CASTRTSGNYEQYF. This chain joins TRBV6-1 and TRBJ2-7, with TRBD2 identical over 12 bases. Germline values: CDR1 MNHNS, CDR2 SASEGT. V lost 7 bases to trimming and J lost 3 bases; unmatched junction nucleotides: 4. This CDR3 region has 14 residues.

In this sample, this clonotype turned up many times. An end of the junction does not agree with germline; a read error may underlie this. This chain joins TRBV5-1 and TRBJ2-5; D is unclear. Germline assignment: CDR1 SGHRS and CDR2 YFSETQ. This CDR3 contains 11 residues. This CDR3 reads CASSSQETQYF. CDR3 DNA: TGTGCCAGCAGTTCTCAAGAGACCCAGTACTTC.

There are many counts of this clonotype. The CDR3 reads CASSSPAGSGYEQYF. Here the CDR3 DNA reads TGTGCCAGCAGTTCCCCCGCAGGGTCTGGCTACGAGCAGTACTTC. The chain is built from TRBV7-9 and TRBJ2-7, with D perhaps TRBD1 (5 bases). There are 15 residues in the CDR3. The germline V gene has CDR1 SEHNR and CDR2 FQNEAQ (reference sequence). Deletions cut 6 bases from V and 3 bases from J, with 18 bases between.

This clonotype was observed at least ten times. The chain is built from TRBV20-1 and TRBJ2-1; 9 bases line up with TRBD2. The CDR3 consists of 14 residues. The germline CDR1 and CDR2 sequences are DFQATT and SNEGSKA (reference sequence). The V and J ends lost 0 bases and 10 bases, in that order; junction bases with no gene match: 7. The CDR3 sequence: CSARDRGAGGEQFF. CDR3 DNA: TGCAGTGCTAGAGATCGAGGAGCGGGAGGCGAGCAGTTCTTC.

The rearrangement uses TRBV6-6 and TRBJ2-5, with TRBD2 as a possible D gene (5 bases). The CDR3 has 15 amino acids. V shed 0 bases and J shed 5 bases, with 13 bases lying between them. The germline CDR1 and CDR2 sequences are MNHNY and SVGAGI (reference sequence). CDR3: CASSYSVGKAETQYF. The CDR3 DNA follows: TGTGCCAGCAGTTACTCGGTCGGGAAGGCGGAGACCCAGTACTTC.

A remark on this clonotype: An end of the junction does not agree with germline; a read error may underlie this. The chain has TRBV20-1 and TRBJ1-4; no clear D gene. In germline, CDR1 is DFQATT, CDR2 SNEGSKA (reference sequence). There are 13 residues in the CDR3. The DNA for the CDR3 is TGCAGTGCTAGAGGTGCAACTAATGAAAAACTGCTTTTT. This sequence encodes CSARGATNEKLLF.

This clonotype was seen more than once but under ten times. The chain has TRBV7-9 and TRBJ2-1; TRBD1 agrees at 11 bases. V was pared by 6 bases and J by 10 bases, with 8 bases of the junction left unmatched. CDR1 is SEHNR, CDR2 FQNEAQ, per germline (reference sequence). The CDR3 has 14 amino acids. Here the CDR3 DNA reads TGTGCCAGCAGTGGACAGGGGGCTGTCAAGGAGCAGTTCTTC. It yields the protein CASSGQGAVKEQFF.

This clonotype was seen only a few times. The chain combines TRBV2 with TRBJ2-3, with TRBD2 identical over 9 bases. Trimming cost V 5 bases and J 0 bases; bases outside gene matches: 6. CDR3 size: 16 residues. The V gene's germline CDR1 is SNHLY and CDR2 FYNNEI. For the CDR3, the DNA is TGTGCCAGCAGTCCTACTAGCGGGTGGAGCACAGATACGCAGTATTTT. This translates into CASSPTSGWSTDTQYF. Full variable domain (outside the CDR3, taken from reference TRBV2 and TRBJ2-3): EPEVTQTPSHQVTQMGQEVILRCVPISNHLYFYWYRQILGQKVEFLVSFYNNEISEKSEIFDDQFSVERPDGSNFTLKIRSTKLEDSAMYFCASSPTSGWSTDTQYFGPGTRLTVL.